Each of the 16 T cell receptor beta chains below was sequenced from the same sample in a study of CD8+ T cells in alopecia areata. RNA extraction and reverse transcription yielded cDNA as sequencing template. Sequenced by immunoSEQ multiplex PCR; TCRdb stores in-frame clones only, minus some. In the table there are about 150,000 clones, about 60% of which are singletons. Sequenced here: CD4+ T cells sorted from blood, sampled at week 0. These receptors were taken from a human donor with alopecia areata.

Concerning this clone itself: Sequence at one end of the junction differs from germline and may be a read error. The gene calls are TRBV6-5 and TRBJ1-2; no reliable D call. In germline, CDR1 is MNHEY, CDR2 SVGAGI. The CDR3 loop spans 11 amino acids. The CDR3 sequence: CASSSRASHFF. The CDR3 DNA follows: TGTGCCAGCAGTTCACGGGCCAGCCATTTCTTC.

The chain carries TRBV7-2 and TRBJ2-5; 12 nucleotides agree with TRBD2. The CDR3 runs 16 residues. V trimming: 4 bases; J trimming: 5 bases; junction bases outside the gene matches: 8. CDR1 and CDR2 from the germline V gene are SGHTA and FQGNSA. DNA of the CDR3: TGTGCCAGCAGCTCAACCCTAGCGGGGGGGCCCGAGACCCAGTACTTC. It translates to CASSSTLAGGPETQYF.

The chain carries TRBV29-1 and TRBJ2-3, with TRBD2 identical over 8 bases. The CDR3 contains 14 residues. J gave up 2 bases and V 4 bases, and 5 bases lay outside the gene matches. CDR1 and CDR2 (germline): SQVTM, ANQGSEA. This chain's CDR3 is CSVVGRGVTDTQYF. The CDR3 DNA reads as TGCAGCGTTGTGGGGCGGGGGGTCACAGATACGCAGTATTTT.

The chain couples TRBV5-1 to TRBJ1-3; no definite D call. CDR3 length: 14 amino acids. CDR1 and CDR2 (germline): SGHRS, YFSETQ. Trimming shortened V by 0 bases and J by 7 bases, and 11 bases separated the two germline ends. The CDR3 sequence: CASSLEEGRNTIYF. The CDR3 DNA reads as TGCGCCAGCAGCTTGGAGGAAGGTCGGAACACCATATATTTT.

V gene TRBV4-3 combines with J gene TRBJ2-3; TRBD1 is a possible D gene (5 bases). The CDR3 runs to 16 residues. Germline V lookup: CDR1 LGHNA, CDR2 YSLEER. V was shortened by 3 bases and J by 5 bases, with 18 bases between the two germline ends. CDR3 loop: CASSQTAPPRIDTQYF. The DNA of the CDR3 is TGCGCCAGCAGCCAGACAGCCCCTCCGCGGATAGATACGCAGTATTTT.

The chain combines TRBV6-5 with TRBJ2-5, with TRBD2 as a possible D gene (6 bases). The CDR3 sequence is 13 residues long. With 5 bases removed from V and 9 bases from J, the gap between germline ends came to 16 bases. CDR1 MNHEY and CDR2 SVGAGI come from the germline V gene. CDR3: CASSRDSPGAQYF. Written as DNA, the CDR3 is TGTGCCAGCAGTCGGGACTCGCCGGGGGCCCAGTACTTC.

The chain combines TRBV30 with TRBJ2-7; unclear D gene. This CDR3 has 11 residues. Germline CDR1 and CDR2: GTSNPN and SVGIG (reference sequence). The V gene lost 7 bases and the J gene lost 2 bases, with 9 bases spanning the gap. The DNA for the CDR3 is TGTGCCTTAGATAGGCCCTACGAGCAGTACTTC. Its protein product is CALDRPYEQYF.

V and J are TRBV4-1 and TRBJ2-7; the match to TRBD2 covers 7 bases. From germline, CDR1 is MGHRA and CDR2 YSYEKL. The CDR3 loop spans 14 amino acids. Losses at the gene ends were 4 bases for V and 1 base for J; bases not matched to a gene: 4. In nucleotides, the CDR3 is TGCGCCAGCAGCCCGCGGGGGTGGTCCTACGAGCAGTACTTC. This translates into CASSPRGWSYEQYF.

This clone has just one count. The chain uses TRBV2 and TRBJ2-2, with D unresolved. The CDR3 totals 13 residues. V was clipped by 8 bases and J by 1 base, with 8 bases between them. Germline assignment: CDR1 SNHLY and CDR2 FYNNEI. Written as DNA, the CDR3 is TGTGCCAGCTCTAAGGGGAACACCGGGGAGCTGTTTTTT. Its translation is CASSKGNTGELFF.

The genes are TRBV27 and TRBJ2-7; 7 nucleotides align to TRBD1. The trim removed 5 bases at V and 2 bases at J, leaving 6 bases unmatched. Germline CDR1 and CDR2: MNHEY and SMNVEV (reference sequence). The CDR3 extends over 14 amino acids. This chain's CDR3 is CASSTDRDPYEQYF. The DNA of the CDR3 is TGTGCCAGCAGTACTGACAGGGACCCCTACGAGCAGTACTTC.

This clone was recorded a few times. The chain has TRBV27 and TRBJ1-5; no firm D call. The CDR3 totals 14 residues. Germline CDR1 is MNHEY and CDR2 is SMNVEV (reference sequence). Trimming took 6 bases from V and 8 from J, leaving 17 bases between them. The chain's CDR3 is CASRRHGPVEPQHF. The CDR3 coding sequence is TGTGCCAGCAGACGACATGGGCCCGTGGAGCCCCAGCATTTT.

The chain couples TRBV5-6 to TRBJ2-3, with D hard to call. V dropped 4 bases and J dropped 1 base, with 10 bases sitting between them. The CDR3 runs 14 residues. Germline CDR1 SGHDT, CDR2 YYEEEE. The CDR3 loop reads CASSTGLGTDTQYF. As DNA, the CDR3 is TGTGCCAGCAGCACTGGGCTGGGCACAGATACGCAGTATTTT.

This clone has only a few counts. This chain links TRBV29-1 with TRBJ2-3; a weak D match, TRBD2 (5 bases). The V end lost 6 bases, the J end lost 3 bases, and 10 bases lay between the germline ends. Germline V gives CDR1 SQVTM, CDR2 ANQGSEA. The CDR3 covers 12 residues. The CDR3 region is CSVERATDTQYF. For the CDR3, the DNA is TGCAGCGTCGAGAGGGCTACAGATACGCAGTATTTT.

The J gene is TRBJ1-5, the V gene TRBV30, with no clear D. CDR1 is GTSNPN, CDR2 SVGIG, per germline (reference sequence). The CDR3 spans 12 residues. CDR3 region: CASGRPNQPQHF. The CDR3 DNA reads as TGTGCATCCGGGAGGCCAAATCAGCCCCAGCATTTT.

Points on this clone: Other DNA sequences in this specimen translate into the identical CDR3. The chain has TRBV30 and TRBJ1-2; D not certain. From germline, CDR1 is GTSNPN and CDR2 SVGIG (reference sequence). The V end was cut by 2 bases, the J end by 2 bases, with 3 bases between. The CDR3 is 11 residues long. The CDR3 region is CAWSPNYGYTF. DNA of the CDR3: TGTGCCTGGAGTCCCAACTATGGCTACACCTTC.

This clone was detected once. The chain uses TRBV2 and TRBJ2-1, with 8 nucleotides matching TRBD1. With 5 bases clipped from V and 2 bases from J, the junction kept 5 bases outside the gene matches. The CDR3 totals 15 residues. Germline V gene sequence: CDR1 SNHLY, CDR2 FYNNEI. The CDR3 protein is CASSLDRGTYNEQFF. The DNA of the CDR3 is TGTGCCAGCAGTTTAGACAGGGGTACCTACAATGAGCAGTTCTTC.